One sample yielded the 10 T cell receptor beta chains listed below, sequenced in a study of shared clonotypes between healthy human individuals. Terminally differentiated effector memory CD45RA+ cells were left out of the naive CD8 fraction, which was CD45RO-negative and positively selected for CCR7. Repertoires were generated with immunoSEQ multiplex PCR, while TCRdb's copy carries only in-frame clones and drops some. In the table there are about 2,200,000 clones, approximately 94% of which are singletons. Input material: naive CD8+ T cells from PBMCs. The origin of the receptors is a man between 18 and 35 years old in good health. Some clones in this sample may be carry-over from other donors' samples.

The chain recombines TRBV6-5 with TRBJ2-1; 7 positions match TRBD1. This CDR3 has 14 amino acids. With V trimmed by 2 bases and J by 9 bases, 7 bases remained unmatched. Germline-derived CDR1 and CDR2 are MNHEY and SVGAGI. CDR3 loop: CASSYDDRATEQFF. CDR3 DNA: TGTGCCAGCAGTTACGATGACAGGGCTACTGAGCAGTTCTTC.

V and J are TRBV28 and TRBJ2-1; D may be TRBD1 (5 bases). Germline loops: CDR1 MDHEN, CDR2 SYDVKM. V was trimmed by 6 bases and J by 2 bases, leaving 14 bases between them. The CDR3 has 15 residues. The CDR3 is CASRHGQGPYNEQFF. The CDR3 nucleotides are TGTGCCAGCAGGCACGGGCAGGGCCCCTACAATGAGCAGTTCTTC.

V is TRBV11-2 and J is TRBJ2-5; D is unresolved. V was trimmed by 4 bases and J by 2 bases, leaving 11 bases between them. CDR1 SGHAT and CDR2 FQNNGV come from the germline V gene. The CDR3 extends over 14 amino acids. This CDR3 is CASSSWGSQETQYF. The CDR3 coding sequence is TGTGCCAGCAGCTCCTGGGGTAGTCAAGAGACCCAGTACTTC.

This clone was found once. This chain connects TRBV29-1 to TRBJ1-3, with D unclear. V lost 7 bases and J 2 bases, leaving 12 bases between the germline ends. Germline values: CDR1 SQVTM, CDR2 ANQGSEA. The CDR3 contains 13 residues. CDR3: CSAETPPGNTIYF. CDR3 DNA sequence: TGCAGCGCCGAGACTCCTCCTGGAAACACCATATATTTT.

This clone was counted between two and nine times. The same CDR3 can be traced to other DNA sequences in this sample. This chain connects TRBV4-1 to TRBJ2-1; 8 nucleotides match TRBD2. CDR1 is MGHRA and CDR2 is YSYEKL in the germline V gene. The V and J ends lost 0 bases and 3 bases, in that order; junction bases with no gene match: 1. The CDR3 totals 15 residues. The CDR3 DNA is TGCGCCAGCAGCCAAGATACTAGCGGCTACAATGAGCAGTTCTTC. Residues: CASSQDTSGYNEQFF.

CDR3 region: CASSPEGSGNTIYF. The CDR3 DNA is TGTGCCAGCAGCCCCGAAGGGTCTGGAAACACCATATATTTT. The J gene is TRBJ1-3, the V gene TRBV6-5; unclear D gene. With 6 bases removed from V and 1 base from J, the gap between germline ends came to 10 bases. Germline V gene data show CDR1 as MNHEY and CDR2 as SVGAGI. The CDR3 is made up of 14 amino acids.

The CDR3 coding sequence is TGCGCCAGCACAACTGGTCTCGAGCAGTACTTC. This sequence encodes CASTTGLEQYF. The chain couples TRBV5-1 to TRBJ2-7; unclear D gene. V shed 6 bases and J shed 6 bases, with 10 bases lying between them. CDR1 SGHRS and CDR2 YFSETQ come from the germline V gene. There are 11 residues in the CDR3. Full variable domain (missing parts from reference TRBV5-1 and TRBJ2-7): KAGVTQTPRYLIKTRGQQVTLSCSPISGHRSVSWYQQTPGQGLQFLFEYFSETQRNKGNFPGRFSGRQFSNSRSEMNVSTLELGDSALYLCASTTGLEQYFGPGTRLTVT.

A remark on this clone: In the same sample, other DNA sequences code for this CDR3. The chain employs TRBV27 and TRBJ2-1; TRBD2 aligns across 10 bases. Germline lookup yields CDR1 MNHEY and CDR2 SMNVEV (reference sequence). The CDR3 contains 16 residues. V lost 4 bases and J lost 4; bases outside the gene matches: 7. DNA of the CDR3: TGTGCCAGCAGTTCCAGGACTAGCGGACGATACAATGAGCAGTTCTTC. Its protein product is CASSSRTSGRYNEQFF.

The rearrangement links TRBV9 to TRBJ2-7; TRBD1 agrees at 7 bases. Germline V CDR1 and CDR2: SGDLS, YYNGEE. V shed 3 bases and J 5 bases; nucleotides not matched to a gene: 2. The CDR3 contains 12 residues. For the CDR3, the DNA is TGTGCCAGCAGCGGGGACAGCCACGAGCAGTACTTC. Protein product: CASSGDSHEQYF.

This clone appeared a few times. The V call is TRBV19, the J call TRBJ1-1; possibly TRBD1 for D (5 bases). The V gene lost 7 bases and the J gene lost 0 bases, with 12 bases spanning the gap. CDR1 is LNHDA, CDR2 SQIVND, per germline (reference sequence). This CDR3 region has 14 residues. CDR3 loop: CASTPGRLNTEAFF. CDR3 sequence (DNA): TGTGCCAGTACCCCGGGACGACTGAACACTGAAGCTTTCTTT.